A selection of T cell receptor beta chains follows, all from one sample in a study of blood T cell repertoires in COVID-19. Clones were sequenced by immunoSEQ multiplex PCR, and TCRdb holds only the in-frame ones, with some missing. The repertoire includes about 130,000 clones, about 86% of them detected once, and about 10% sits in the top ten. Sequences were obtained from PBMCs or T cells enriched from blood (not recorded which). These TCRs come from a man between 45 and 60 years old who had recovered from COVID-19. CDR3s include the opening cysteine and the closing phenylalanine or tryptophan. The order of the fields is clone size, D gene, V gene, J gene, CDR3 protein, CDR3 DNA. The D gene is left open where the match is weak. Size tells how often a clone was seen (once, few, many) or the class of an expanded clone, and some rows leave it out.

size: .
D: TRBD1
V: TRBV3-1/TRBV3-2
J: TRBJ2-7
CDR3: CASSSRDRYYEQYF
DNA: TGTGCCAGCAGCAGCCGGGACAGATACTACGAGCAGTACTTC

size: .
D: TRBD1
V: TRBV2
J: TRBJ1-1
CDR3: CASSVRQGRTEAFF
DNA: TGTGCCAGCAGTGTTAGACAGGGGAGGACTGAAGCTTTCTTT

size: few
D: TRBD1
V: TRBV30
J: TRBJ1-2
CDR3: CAWKDRGNYGYTF
DNA: TGTGCCTGGAAGGACAGGGGCAACTATGGCTACACCTTC

size: .
D: TRBD1
V: TRBV19
J: TRBJ1-1
CDR3: CASSSHRQGAWTEAFF
DNA: TGTGCCAGTAGTTCCCACCGACAGGGGGCGTGGACTGAAGCTTTCTTT

size: .
D: .
V: TRBV6-2/TRBV6-3
J: TRBJ2-2
CDR3: CASSSKGLQYTGELFF
DNA: TGTGCCAGCAGTTCCAAGGGACTCCAATACACCGGGGAGCTGTTTTTT

size: many
D: TRBD1
V: TRBV5-1
J: TRBJ1-6
CDR3: CASAEGTVNSPLHF
DNA: TGCGCCAGCGCGGAGGGGACAGTTAATTCACCCCTCCACTTT

size: .
D: TRBD1
V: TRBV5-1
J: TRBJ1-2
CDR3: CASSLLETGSTYGYTF
DNA: TGCGCCAGCAGCTTGTTGGAGACAGGGTCTACCTATGGCTACACCTTC

size: .
D: .
V: TRBV19
J: TRBJ1-2
CDR3: CASGSDRPYGYTF
DNA: TGTGCCAGTGGATCCGACAGACCCTATGGCTACACCTTC

size: .
D: TRBD2
V: TRBV5-1
J: TRBJ2-6
CDR3: CASSLAGRVGANVLTF
DNA: TGCGCCAGCAGCTTAGCAGGGAGGGTGGGGGCCAACGTCCTGACTTTC

size: .
D: TRBD2
V: TRBV10-2
J: TRBJ2-1
CDR3: CASSDSRAGVNEQFF
DNA: TGCGCCAGCAGTGACTCCAGGGCGGGGGTGAATGAGCAGTTCTTC

size: .
D: .
V: TRBV18
J: TRBJ2-6
CDR3: CASSPAYSGANVLTF
DNA: TGTGCCAGCTCACCCGCCTACTCTGGGGCCAACGTCCTGACTTTC

size: .
D: TRBD1
V: TRBV18
J: TRBJ2-4
CDR3: CASSPNRGAKNIQYF
DNA: TGTGCCAGCTCACCCAACAGGGGGGCCAAAAACATTCAGTACTTC

size: .
D: .
V: TRBV21-1
J: TRBJ2-5
CDR3: CASGGGIGETQYF
DNA: TGTGCCAGTGGTGGGGGCATAGGGGAGACCCAGTACTTC

size: .
D: .
V: TRBV7-9
J: TRBJ1-2
CDR3: CASSLENTKGYTF
DNA: TGTGCCAGCAGCTTAGAAAACACGAAAGGCTACACCTTC

size: once
D: .
V: TRBV2
J: TRBJ2-3
CDR3: CASSEALQGLDTQYF
DNA: TGTGCCAGCAGTGAAGCGCTTCAGGGGTTAGATACGCAGTATTTT

size: .
D: TRBD1
V: TRBV3-1/TRBV3-2
J: TRBJ2-2
CDR3: CASSPGTGYRTGELFF
DNA: TGTGCCAGCAGCCCGGGGACAGGCTATCGCACCGGGGAGCTGTTTTTT

size: once
D: .
V: TRBV27
J: TRBJ1-1
CDR3: CASTDWRTEAFF
DNA: TGTGCCAGCACCGATTGGAGAACTGAAGCTTTCTTT

size: .
D: TRBD1
V: TRBV6-5
J: TRBJ2-7
CDR3: CATSSGQSYEQYF
DNA: TGTGCCACCTCATCGGGACAGTCCTACGAGCAGTACTTC

size: .
D: .
V: TRBV7-6
J: TRBJ2-2
CDR3: CASSLGGGKGVTGELFF
DNA: TGTGCCAGCAGCTTAGGAGGTGGGAAGGGGGTCACCGGGGAGCTGTTTTTT

size: .
D: TRBD1
V: TRBV5-1
J: TRBJ1-3
CDR3: CASSLGGTARTIYF
DNA: TGCGCCAGCAGCTTGGGGGGGACAGCGAGGACCATATATTTT

size: .
D: TRBD1
V: TRBV5-1
J: TRBJ1-1
CDR3: CASAGGPTNTEAFF
DNA: TGCGCCAGCGCAGGGGGCCCAACGAACACTGAAGCTTTCTTT

size: .
D: TRBD1
V: TRBV5-1
J: TRBJ1-4
CDR3: CASSQGQEGEKLFF
DNA: TGCGCCAGCAGCCAAGGACAGGAGGGGGAAAAACTGTTTTTT

size: .
D: TRBD2
V: TRBV24-1
J: TRBJ2-7
CDR3: CATSDFGGAYEQYF
DNA: TGTGCCACCAGTGATTTCGGGGGGGCCTACGAGCAGTACTTC

size: .
D: .
V: TRBV6-5
J: TRBJ2-3
CDR3: CASTQDYRSTDTQYF
DNA: TGTGCCAGCACTCAGGACTACCGGAGTACAGATACGCAGTATTTT

size: .
D: .
V: TRBV6-5
J: TRBJ1-2
CDR3: CASSYSYQQPYGYTF
DNA: TGTGCCAGCAGTTACTCGTATCAACAGCCATATGGCTACACCTTC

size: .
D: .
V: TRBV11-1
J: TRBJ2-3
CDR3: CASSSQGGADTQYF
DNA: TGTGCCAGCAGCTCCCAGGGAGGTGCAGATACGCAGTATTTT

size: .
D: .
V: TRBV20-1
J: TRBJ2-1
CDR3: CSAFLNEQFF
DNA: TGCAGTGCCTTCCTCAATGAGCAGTTCTTC

size: .
D: TRBD1
V: TRBV28
J: TRBJ1-3
CDR3: CASSNPGQVENTIYF
DNA: TGTGCCAGCAGCAACCCCGGACAGGTCGAAAACACCATATATTTT

size: few
D: .
V: TRBV5-1
J: TRBJ1-1
CDR3: CASSLATMNTEAFF
DNA: TGCGCCAGCAGCTTGGCTACCATGAACACTGAAGCTTTCTTT

size: once
D: TRBD1
V: TRBV5-4
J: TRBJ1-3
CDR3: CASSQTGTGNTIYF
DNA: TGTGCCAGCAGCCAGACAGGGACTGGAAACACCATATATTTT

size: few
D: .
V: TRBV5-1
J: TRBJ1-2
CDR3: CASSPSDSHGYTF
DNA: TGCGCCAGCAGCCCCTCGGACAGTCATGGCTACACCTTC

size: .
D: TRBD2
V: TRBV7-2
J: TRBJ2-3
CDR3: CASSLVSGGTDTQYF
DNA: TGTGCCAGCAGCTTAGTTAGCGGGGGCACAGATACGCAGTATTTT

size: few
D: .
V: TRBV21-1
J: TRBJ1-3
CDR3: CASSKRGLPGNTIYF
DNA: TGTGCCAGCAGCAAAAGGGGGCTACCTGGAAACACCATATATTTT

size: few
D: .
V: TRBV29-1
J: TRBJ1-1
CDR3: CSVYKGGTTEAFF
DNA: TGCAGCGTCTACAAGGGGGGGACCACTGAAGCTTTCTTT

size: .
D: TRBD1
V: TRBV2
J: TRBJ1-1
CDR3: CASSLRAGGSLTEAFF
DNA: TGTGCCAGCAGTTTGCGGGCAGGGGGCAGTCTCACTGAAGCTTTCTTT

size: .
D: .
V: TRBV7-9
J: TRBJ2-3
CDR3: CASSLGSGVSTDTQYF
DNA: TGTGCCAGCAGCTTAGGATCAGGGGTTAGCACAGATACGCAGTATTTT

size: few
D: TRBD2
V: TRBV27
J: TRBJ2-3
CDR3: CASIIAGASYTDTQYF
DNA: TGTGCCAGCATCATAGCGGGGGCTAGTTACACAGATACGCAGTATTTT

size: once
D: .
V: TRBV12-3/TRBV12-4
J: TRBJ1-2
CDR3: CASSPQGYGYTF
DNA: TGTGCCAGCAGCCCTCAGGGCTATGGCTACACCTTC

size: .
D: .
V: TRBV12-3/TRBV12-4
J: TRBJ1-1
CDR3: CASSFTENTEAFF
DNA: TGTGCCAGCAGTTTTACAGAGAACACTGAAGCTTTCTTT

size: .
D: .
V: TRBV18
J: TRBJ2-1
CDR3: CASSPQGTYNEQFF
DNA: TGTGCCAGCTCACCACAGGGGACCTACAATGAGCAGTTCTTC

size: .
D: TRBD1
V: TRBV2
J: TRBJ1-2
CDR3: CASRAQQGSGYTF
DNA: TGTGCCAGCAGGGCCCAACAGGGGAGTGGCTACACCTTC

size: .
D: TRBD2
V: TRBV30
J: TRBJ2-3
CDR3: CAWSPGTTPDTQYF
DNA: TGTGCCTGGAGCCCCGGGACTACCCCAGATACGCAGTATTTT

size: .
D: .
V: TRBV24-1
J: TRBJ1-1
CDR3: CATSDLPHWAHTEAFF
DNA: TGTGCCACCAGTGATTTACCCCACTGGGCACACACTGAAGCTTTCTTT

size: .
D: TRBD1
V: TRBV18
J: TRBJ2-7
CDR3: CASSPRDSLDEQYF
DNA: TGTGCCAGCTCACCGAGGGACAGCTTAGACGAGCAGTACTTC

size: .
D: .
V: TRBV14
J: TRBJ1-6
CDR3: CASSPRVNSPLHF
DNA: TGTGCCAGCAGCCCCAGGGTTAATTCACCCCTCCACTTT

size: .
D: TRBD2
V: TRBV9
J: TRBJ2-3
CDR3: CASSALAGGQGDTQYF
DNA: TGTGCCAGCAGCGCACTAGCGGGGGGTCAAGGAGATACGCAGTATTTT

size: .
D: .
V: TRBV5-1
J: TRBJ2-5
CDR3: CASSTGDAAQYF
DNA: TGCGCCAGCAGTACGGGGGACGCGGCCCAGTACTTC

size: .
D: .
V: TRBV12-3/TRBV12-4
J: TRBJ2-5
CDR3: CASSTMRETQYF
DNA: TGTGCCAGCAGTACGATGCGGGAGACCCAGTACTTC

size: .
D: .
V: TRBV30
J: TRBJ1-1
CDR3: CAWSPVDTANTEAFF
DNA: TGTGCCTGGAGTCCCGTGGACACTGCGAACACTGAAGCTTTCTTT

size: .
D: .
V: TRBV19
J: TRBJ2-7
CDR3: CASSPPQGYEQYF
DNA: TGTGCCAGTAGTCCTCCACAGGGCTACGAGCAGTACTTC

size: once
D: .
V: TRBV3-1/TRBV3-2
J: TRBJ1-5
CDR3: CASSQGQGSQHF
DNA: TGTGCCAGCAGCCAAGGGCAGGGTAGCCAGCATTTT

size: .
D: .
V: TRBV6-1
J: TRBJ1-2
CDR3: CASSERRNYGYTF
DNA: TGTGCCAGCAGTGAAAGGAGAAACTATGGCTACACCTTC

size: once
D: .
V: TRBV7-2
J: TRBJ1-6
CDR3: CASSLEGLRTYNSPLHF
DNA: TGTGCCAGCAGCTTAGAGGGGTTAAGGACCTATAATTCACCCCTCCACTTT

size: .
D: TRBD1
V: TRBV28
J: TRBJ2-7
CDR3: CARIQGAGEQYF
DNA: TGTGCCAGGATTCAGGGGGCGGGCGAGCAGTACTTC

size: .
D: TRBD2
V: TRBV10-3
J: TRBJ2-3
CDR3: CAITNSGGTDTQYF
DNA: TGTGCCATCACCAATAGCGGGGGCACAGATACGCAGTATTTT

size: .
D: TRBD1
V: TRBV7-3
J: TRBJ2-2
CDR3: CASSGQGISGELFF
DNA: TGTGCCAGCAGCGGACAGGGAATATCGGGGGAGCTGTTTTTT

size: few
D: TRBD1
V: TRBV4-2
J: TRBJ1-2
CDR3: CASSQDEDRGGGYTF
DNA: TGTGCCAGCAGCCAAGACGAGGACAGGGGTGGTGGCTACACCTTC